The present T cell receptor (beta chain) was sequenced within a study of siplizumab effects on memory and regulatory T cells (dated by TCRdb to about 2019). Context from the whole study: The study examined how the anti-CD2 antibody siplizumab affects alloreactive T-cell subsets in allogeneic mixed lymphocyte reactions built from human PBMCs. General study outcomes and caveats: A naive or memory phenotype could not be assigned to roughly 80-95% of proliferating CD4+ or CD8+ clones. Whether proliferating Tregs from siplizumab cultures actually had suppressive function was not functionally confirmed. Among mappable alloreactive CD4+ clones, the Treg-derived fraction averaged around 70% with siplizumab versus 26.9% in control reactions. Because sequences below about 10^-5 frequency were poorly captured, only a minor fraction of alloreactive clones could be mapped to unstimulated subsets. Greater diversity appeared to be present in unstimulated naive T cells than in memory T cells, and a substantial contribution to the alloresponse seemed to be made by naive cells. The cumulative frequency of alloreactive sequences traceable to unstimulated CD4+ memory T cells was significantly reduced by siplizumab.

Receptor amplification or capture employed the immunoSEQ multiplex PCR assay. Roughly 100,000 TCR templates per sample were assayed by the deep sequencing platform. Genomic DNA extracted from sorted T cells was used for TCRbeta CDR3 sequencing. In the authors' own workflow: Clonal analysis of TCRbeta CDR3 data was done in the R programming language. Alloreactive CD4+ and CD8+ clones were identified by comparing unstimulated samples to CFSE-low samples taken after the reaction. By matching sequences to the repertoires of sorted unstimulated Treg and non-Treg cells, each alloreactive CD4+ clone was assigned a regulatory or non-regulatory origin. Drawn from immuneACCESS, this table holds only the in-frame rearrangements with V and J called that TCRdb kept. Clones are partly lost; checked studies trace under half to an unresolved V gene and leave the rest unexplained. The V and J calls and the clone size are those of that table, but D and trimming were determined from the DNA. The sample records more than 85,000 clones, 85% to 95% of which are singletons. Approximately 0.3% of the sample belongs to the ten largest clones.

The CDR3, from cysteine to phenylalanine, totals 14 residues. Only the CDR3 region is kept as DNA, spanning 42 bases read in frame from base 1. CDR1 and CDR2 are drawn from the germline V gene: SGHRS, YFSETQ. V gives up 0 bases and J gives up 13 bases, and the segment between their germline ends measures 14 bases. Sorted unstimulated T cells, along with proliferating T cells recovered from mixed lymphocyte reactions, underwent TCRbeta CDR3 sequencing. Fresh whole blood from some ten HLA-typed healthy donors was used as the source from which PBMCs were isolated. With respect to this clone: Its binding antigen is unknown. Within one base of it there is no much larger clone, and no base qualities were kept.

The chain employs TRBV5-1 and TRBJ2-6; a tentative D call is TRBD1 (6 bases match). The receptor was derived from a human donor in good health. The specimen sequenced was CD4+ T cells sorted from blood. Here is the DNA: TGCGCCAGCAGCTTGGCCGCAGGGGTTAGGGTCCTGACTTTC. It translates to CASSLAAGVRVLTF.